The entry below describes one TCR beta chain. Its antigen is still unknown. CD8 cells classed as naive were CD45RO-negative and positively selected for CCR7, excluding terminally differentiated effector memory CD45RA+ cells. The data derive from a study of shared clonotypes between healthy human individuals. For the study at large: In total, the donors were a couple of women and a few men aged 18 to 49. Study-wide results and limits: The genetic and exposure-history diversity represented was limited by few donors.

Germline V gene lookup returns CDR1 SGHVS and CDR2 FQNEAQ. With 1 base removed from V and 7 bases from J, the gap between germline ends came to 20 bases. The length of the CDR3 is 17 residues. The deep-level immunoSEQ assay was used. The table came from immunoSEQ multiplex PCR; TCRdb's copy has only in-frame clones and leaves some out. The sample has 700,000 to 950,000 clones, about 96% seen once. The rearrangement joins TRBV7-8 to TRBJ1-5; unclear D gene. The sequence was obtained from a man under 40 in good health. Sample: naive CD8+ T cells sorted from blood. Here the CDR3 reads CASSLGTLDHGIQPQHF. The CDR3 bases are TGTGCCAGCAGCTTAGGAACACTGGACCATGGCATCCAGCCCCAGCATTTT.